What follows are 2 T cell receptor beta chains derived from one specimen sequenced in a study of neurological immune-mediated disorders. TCRdb processed the 5' RACE reads anew with MiXCR; each CDR3 protein has one entry. This table has 44,000 or so distinct CDR3 sequences, about 6.3% appearing once. Sequenced input: CD4+ T cells from blood. These receptors all come from a woman in her forties in good health.

This clonotype was picked up many times. The CDR3 here is CASTQPTGRSYEQYF. Here the CDR3 DNA reads TGCGCCAGCACACAACCGACAGGGCGAAGCTACGAGCAGTACTTC. The genes are TRBV10-2 and TRBJ2-7; 7 bases align to TRBD1. Looked up from germline, CDR1 is WSHSY and CDR2 is SAAADI. This CDR3 has 15 residues. The V and J ends lost 7 bases and 3 bases, in that order; junction bases with no gene match: 12.

This clonotype was seen ten or more times. The chain couples TRBV10-3 to TRBJ2-4; D is perhaps TRBD1 (6 bases). V lost 9 bases and J lost 9, with 15 bases in between. Germline CDR1 is ENHRY and CDR2 is SYGVKD. This CDR3 is built from 12 residues. CDR3 region: CAISAGAPIQYF. DNA of the CDR3: TGTGCCATTTCGGCAGGGGCCCCCATTCAGTACTTC.